Sequencing of this TCR beta chain was carried out in a study of human T cells and chemical hapten exposure (dated by TCRdb to the early 2020s). General notes on the study: For sensitization, 2% DPC in acetone was applied to an approximately 2 cm by approximately 2 cm area of upper inner arm skin. Throughout the approximately 24-week study period, patients were also given weekly therapeutic DPC doses on the scalp. Patch tests used Finn chambers with 0.01% DPC on the upper back, scored after 6 days by International Contact Dermatitis Research Group standards. Alopecia areata with under or over 50% scalp involvement, alopecia totalis and alopecia universalis were represented in the patient cohort, which was mostly female. Libraries were combined into a pool for sequencing, and differences in TCR yield between samples came mainly from small differences in library volumes within the pool. The study tracked peripheral blood TCR repertoire changes in vivo during primary and secondary sensitization to the hapten diphenylcyclopropenone (DPC) in alopecia patients. Blood was sampled from patients pre-sensitization (week 0) and at 2, 6 and about 24 weeks after DPC sensitization. About 27 alopecia patients gave blood for TCR sequencing at one to four time points (pre-sensitization, 2, 6 and 24 weeks).

The cysteine opens and the phenylalanine closes a CDR3 of 13 amino acids. Here the CDR3 DNA is all that survives: 39 bases in frame from base 1. Based on the germline V gene, the CDR1 and CDR2 sequences are MNHEY and SVGEGT. Relative to germline, V is 10 bases shorter and J is 6 bases shorter, with 15 bases between their ends. The time point tag for this specimen amounts to: patch test 3, about 24 weeks after DPC sensitization. The treatment or condition tag for this specimen amounts to: therapeutic diphenylcyclopropenone sensitization with weekly scalp DPC. Blood at each patch-test visit was drawn before the patch test was applied. Patients were considered eligible if aged 18 to 70, diagnosed with alopecia and deemed suitable for DPC therapy, and patients were excluded if pregnant. Unfractionated whole blood was collected in Tempus Blood RNA tubes, and total RNA was extracted from that blood. Concerning this clonotype: Its target antigen remains unknown. The record has no base qualities; no much larger clone is one base away.

The library relied on RACE. The sequencer was a NextSeq 500. During library preparation, unique molecular identifiers were attached to individual cDNA molecules so that TCRs could be counted in a quantitative, reproducible way. For every blood RNA sample, sequencing covered both the TCR alpha and TCR beta chains. Regarding the original processing steps: Samples had a median of roughly 99,000 TCRs, with a range from about 23,224 to 750,000. The Decombinator software suite was used to annotate the V, J and CDR3 of the TCR reads. For PS versus PT1 abundance plots, all samples were subsampled to the same number of TCRs (28,000). TCRs were defined as expanded if absent before sensitization and observed at least eight times at the 2-week time point. The public sequencing data were trimmed at Q25 with fastp and processed into clonotypes with MiXCR by TCRdb, which kept only in-frame beta chains. Each entry is one CDR3 protein sequence, shown with its most common DNA and genes. TCRdb's processing, not the authors' own work, is the source of the V and J calls. Counted in this sample were about 64,000 distinct CDR3 sequences; approximately 11% of them appeared once. Roughly 2% of the sample belongs to the ten largest clones.

On the study overall, not on this receptor specifically: Significantly more large CDR3 similarity clusters were formed by expanded TCRs than by pre-sensitization or healthy control sets, consistent with antigen-driven responses. Because all patients had alopecia, a presumed autoimmune disease, the immune response of the patients might differ from that of healthy individuals. A positive correlation was found between the number of PT1 expanded TCRs and patch test score, with significance reached at thresholds 8, 16 and 32 but not 4. DPC sensitization did not change how many TCRs were above 1 in 1000 frequency, and no evidence was found of alterations in global repertoire structure. After repeated subsampling, the strength of the expansion versus patch-test correlation and the threshold at which it became significant changed.

The chain is encoded by TRBV6-2 or TRBV6-3 joined to TRBJ2-2, with the D gene not confidently named. The sample consisted of whole blood, taken in connection with sensitization to the hapten diphenylcyclopropenone (DPC). The TCR was taken from a woman in her thirties with alopecia areata. Some clones in this sample may be carry-over from other donors' samples. The sequenced DNA is TGTGCCACCGCAACCCCGGACCCCGGGGAGCTGTTTTTT. Translated, this is CATATPDPGELFF.